The clone carrying this TCR beta chain occurred once. The antigen remains unidentified. Repertoires were generated with immunoSEQ multiplex PCR, while TCRdb's copy carries only in-frame clones and drops some. This repertoire shows about 170,000 clones, 90% found once; its top ten account for roughly 4%. The record originates from a study of T cell responses to AZD1222 COVID-19 vaccine. Germline CDR1 MNHEY, CDR2 SVGEGT. V shed 6 bases and J shed 6 bases, with 9 bases lying between them. The CDR3 covers 12 residues. Study-wide findings and caveats: In a largely white British group with more females than males, clonal diversity was possibly underestimated. Scientists sampled the repertoires only once the peak T cell response had passed.

Sequencing was performed on peripheral blood, taken 28 days after the second dose of the MenACWY control vaccine. V and J are TRBV6-2 or TRBV6-3 and TRBJ1-5; D is unresolved. This clonotype was obtained from an adult who received the MenACWY meningococcal vaccine as a control. In nucleotides, the CDR3 is TGTGCCAGCAGCCCTCCAAGTCAGCCCCAGCATTTT. It encodes CASSPPSQPQHF.